The present T cell receptor beta chain was sequenced within a study of blood T cell repertoires in COVID-19 (dated by TCRdb to about 2020). In the study overall: Samples covering the acute and convalescent phases of COVID-19 were provided by collaborators in the United States, Italy and Spain. The material from the prospective study consisted of cDNA or gDNA derived from T cells, B-cell-depleted T cells, or PBMCs. Deeply sampled blood TCRbeta repertoires from subjects exposed to, actively infected with, or recovered from COVID-19 were included in the dataset. A freely available public database, intended as a resource for researchers studying the immune response to SARS-CoV-2, is where the repertoires were released. The samples were drawn from the first 160 participants of the ongoing ImmuneRACE study and from 950 to 1,500 subjects provided by 6 global collaborators. A de-identified subject ID, COVID-19 status, age in years and sex were almost always included in the sample metadata. Where available, HLA class I and class II types were taken from metadata supplied by the sample provider and were not determined by assay-based typing. Overall results and qualifications from the work: The quantity of clinical and demographic metadata differed by source and by participant and was supplied without curation.

Regarding this clone: Its recognized antigen is unknown. No clone much larger than this one lies a single base away; base qualities are absent.

There are 16 amino acids in the CDR3, from cysteine to phenylalanine inclusive. The kept DNA is CDR3 alone, 48 bases in frame from the first base. Trimming leaves V shorter by 4 bases and J shorter by 7 bases, with the junction holding 10 bases beyond the gene matches. The germline V gene (reference sequence) supplies CDR1 LGHDT and CDR2 YNNKEL. Whole blood was collected in K2EDTA tubes by collaborating institutions according to the institutions' own protocols. For TCRbeta analysis, collaborators shipped samples as frozen whole blood, isolated PBMCs, or DNA extracted from either of those sample types. TCRbeta CDR3 regions were amplified from genomic DNA using the immunoSEQ Assay, a bias-controlled multiplex PCR. The paper's processing steps were these. Within the assay, amplification of reference gene primers was used to estimate how many nucleated cells each sample contained. To quantify the absolute abundance of each unique TCRbeta CDR3 rearrangement, sequence reads were collapsed and filtered. Productive Simpson clonality was computed per sample as the square root of Simpson's diversity index over productive rearrangements. TCRdb provides this immuneACCESS table in a form limited to in-frame rearrangements. Some clones are lacking; in checked studies, under half of them reflect an unresolved V gene, and why the rest are absent is not known. V and J calls plus clone size are reproduced from that table; the DNA served to infer D and trimming. This sample lists tens of thousands of clones; approximately 84% were detected once. Of the sample, under 30% falls within the top ten clones.

The TCR originated in a human donor in a cohort sampled during active COVID-19. Rearrangement joined TRBV3-1 (or the pseudogene TRBV3-2) to TRBJ2-1, with 10 middle bases fitting TRBD2. Sequenced sample: peripheral blood. The nucleotides are TGTGCCAGCAGCCCAGGCGTGGGAGCGGGAGGGAATGAGCAGTTCTTC. It translates to CASSPGVGAGGNEQFF.